This T cell receptor (beta chain) emerged from a study of blood T cells in healthy people across ages. Notes on this clonotype: One base away lies a much larger clone, so this may be a sequencing read error.

PCR was performed a second time for roughly 7 to 11 cycles using a sample-barcoded 5' primer and a J-beta primer mix. TCRdb itself ran the 5' RACE reads through MiXCR, one entry per CDR3 protein. The sample has around 1,100,000 distinct CDR3 sequences, 35% to 40% seen once. The germline gives CDR1 MNHEY, CDR2 SVGEGT. CDR3 length equals 13 residues. The sample consisted of blood. The V gene is TRBV6-2 or TRBV6-3, the J gene TRBJ2-5; D is undetermined. The source of this sequence is a man aged 18 to 35 in good health. The CDR3 is CARSDPSNGLQYF. Here the CDR3 DNA reads TGTGCCCGCAGTGACCCTTCGAATGGCCTCCAGTACTTC.